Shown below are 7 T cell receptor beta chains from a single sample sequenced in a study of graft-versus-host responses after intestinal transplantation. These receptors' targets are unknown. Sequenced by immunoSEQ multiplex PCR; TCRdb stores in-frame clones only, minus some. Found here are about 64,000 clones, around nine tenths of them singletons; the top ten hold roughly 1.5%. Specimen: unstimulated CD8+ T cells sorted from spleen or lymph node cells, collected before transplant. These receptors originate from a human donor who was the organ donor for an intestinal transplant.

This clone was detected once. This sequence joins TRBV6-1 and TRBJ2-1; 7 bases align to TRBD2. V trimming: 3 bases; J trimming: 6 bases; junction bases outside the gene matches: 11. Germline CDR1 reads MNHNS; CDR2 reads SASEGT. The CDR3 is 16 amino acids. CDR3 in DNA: TGTGCCAGCAGTGATGGGGCTAGCGGCCCGCTCAATGAGCAGTTCTTC. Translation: CASSDGASGPLNEQFF.

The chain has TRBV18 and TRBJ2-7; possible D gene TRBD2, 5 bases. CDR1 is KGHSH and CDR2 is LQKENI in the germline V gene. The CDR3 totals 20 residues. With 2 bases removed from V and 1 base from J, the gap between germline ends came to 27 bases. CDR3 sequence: CASSPIGLGLSLRLSYEQYF. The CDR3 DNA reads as TGTGCCAGCTCACCAATAGGTTTAGGACTGTCTCTTAGGTTATCCTACGAGCAGTACTTC.

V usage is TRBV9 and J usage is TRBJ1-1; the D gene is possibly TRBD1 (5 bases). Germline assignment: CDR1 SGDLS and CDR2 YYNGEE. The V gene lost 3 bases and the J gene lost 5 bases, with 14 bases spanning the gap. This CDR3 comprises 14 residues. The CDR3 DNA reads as TGTGCCAGCAGCGAGACAGCGTCAAGTACTGAAGCTTTCTTT. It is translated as CASSETASSTEAFF.

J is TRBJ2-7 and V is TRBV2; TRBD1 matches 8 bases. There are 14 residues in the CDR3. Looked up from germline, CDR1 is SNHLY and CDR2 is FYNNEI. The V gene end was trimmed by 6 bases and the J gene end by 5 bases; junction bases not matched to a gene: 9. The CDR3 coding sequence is TGTGCCAGCAGACTTGGACAGGGCGGCGACGAGCAGTACTTC. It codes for CASRLGQGGDEQYF.

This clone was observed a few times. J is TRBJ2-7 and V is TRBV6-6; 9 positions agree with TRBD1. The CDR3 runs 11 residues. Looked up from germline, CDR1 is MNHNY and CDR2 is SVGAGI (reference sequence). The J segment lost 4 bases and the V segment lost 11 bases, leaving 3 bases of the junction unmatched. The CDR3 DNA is TGTGCCCACGGACAGGGGTACGAGCAGTACTTC. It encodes CAHGQGYEQYF.

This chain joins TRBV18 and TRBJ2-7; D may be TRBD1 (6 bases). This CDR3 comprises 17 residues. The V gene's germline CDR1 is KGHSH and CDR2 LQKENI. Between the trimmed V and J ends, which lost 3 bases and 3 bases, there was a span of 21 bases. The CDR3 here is CASSPSGYRDRRYEQYF. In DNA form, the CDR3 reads TGTGCCAGCTCACCCTCCGGATACAGGGATAGGCGCTACGAGCAGTACTTC.

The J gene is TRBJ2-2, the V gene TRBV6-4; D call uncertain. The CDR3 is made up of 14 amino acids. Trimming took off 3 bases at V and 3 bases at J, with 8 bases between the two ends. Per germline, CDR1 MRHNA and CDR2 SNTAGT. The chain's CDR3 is CASSESPDTGELFF. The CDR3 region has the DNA TGTGCCAGCAGTGAAAGCCCGGACACCGGGGAGCTGTTTTTT.